Below, 30 T cell receptor beta chains from the same sample are listed, as sequenced in a study of blood T cell repertoires in COVID-19. The table came from immunoSEQ multiplex PCR; TCRdb's copy has only in-frame clones and leaves some out. Among some 38,000 clones listed, more than 85% were seen once. What was sequenced was peripheral blood. These receptors were collected from a man between 65 and 85 years old with acute or convalescent COVID-19.

V is TRBV6-2 or TRBV6-3 and J is TRBJ1-4; a weak D match, TRBD1 (6 bases). There are 15 residues in the CDR3. In germline, CDR1 is MNHEY, CDR2 SVGEGT. V was clipped by 2 bases and J by 6 bases, with 13 bases between them. Here the CDR3 DNA reads TGTGCCAGCAGTTACCGGGACACATTATATGAAAAACTGTTTTTT. It is translated as CASSYRDTLYEKLFF.

This chain links TRBV11-1 with TRBJ2-2; TRBD1 agrees at 11 bases. Germline CDR1 SGHAT, CDR2 FQDESV (reference sequence). The CDR3 is made up of 16 amino acids. J was trimmed by 5 bases and V by 5 bases; bases with no gene match: 7. The CDR3 loop is CASSLGQGAGTGELFF. For the CDR3, the DNA is TGTGCCAGCAGCCTCGGACAGGGGGCGGGTACCGGGGAGCTGTTTTTT.

The chain links TRBV7-2 to TRBJ2-5; no definite D call. Trimming removed 3 bases at V and 1 base at J, with 3 bases between. This CDR3 comprises 12 residues. In germline, CDR1 is SGHTA, CDR2 FQGNSA. The CDR3 loop is CASSFSQETQYF. The CDR3 DNA reads TGTGCCAGCAGCTTTAGCCAAGAGACCCAGTACTTC.

The V and J genes are TRBV19 and TRBJ1-4, with TRBD1 identical over 9 bases. V shed 1 base and J 6 bases; nucleotides not matched to a gene: 12. The CDR3 loop spans 18 amino acids. CDR1 and CDR2 from the germline V gene are LNHDA and SQIVND (reference sequence). CDR3 amino acids: CASSIVGQGSPEDEKLFF. The DNA for the CDR3 is TGTGCCAGTAGTATAGTAGGACAGGGGAGTCCGGAGGATGAAAAACTGTTTTTT.

The rearrangement links TRBV7-8 to TRBJ2-3; 11 nucleotides agree with TRBD2. Trimming at V came to 4 bases and at J to 7 bases, leaving 10 bases not matched to a gene. Germline V gene lookup returns CDR1 SGHVS and CDR2 FQNEAQ. The CDR3 has 16 residues. The chain's CDR3 is CASSSIAGGPSHTQYF. For the CDR3, the DNA is TGTGCCAGCAGCTCGATAGCGGGAGGGCCGAGTCATACGCAGTATTTT.

The chain couples TRBV6-5 to TRBJ1-6, with 9 bases fitting TRBD1. Germline values: CDR1 MNHEY, CDR2 SVGAGI. With V trimmed by 7 bases and J by 5 bases, 3 bases remained unmatched. This CDR3 spans 14 amino acids. CDR3 in amino acids: CASNGQGNNSPLHF. The CDR3 DNA is TGTGCCAGCAATGGACAGGGGAATAATTCACCCCTCCACTTT.

This clone came up once. The chain carries TRBV15 and TRBJ1-1, with D perhaps matching TRBD1 (5 bases). The V end was cut by 0 bases, the J end by 1 base, with 15 bases between. The germline V gene has CDR1 LNHNV and CDR2 YYDKDF (reference sequence). The CDR3 loop spans 17 amino acids. The CDR3 is CATSRDLLQAKNTEAFF. The CDR3 bases are TGTGCCACCAGCAGAGACCTTTTACAGGCAAAGAACACTGAAGCTTTCTTT.

The chain joins TRBV7-2 to TRBJ1-5; maybe TRBD1 (5 bases). The V end lost 1 base, the J end lost 5 bases, and 6 bases lay between the germline ends. Per the germline V gene, CDR1 is SGHTA and CDR2 is FQGNSA. This CDR3 region has 13 residues. DNA for the CDR3: TGTGCCAGCAGCTTAGAAGGGGATCAGCCCCAGCATTTT. It specifies CASSLEGDQPQHF.

The chain joins TRBV19 to TRBJ2-7; 10 bases align to TRBD2. This CDR3 is built from 15 residues. Germline V gene data show CDR1 as LNHDA and CDR2 as SQIVND (reference sequence). V lost 5 bases, J lost 3 bases, and 7 bases stayed unmatched. The CDR3 bases are TGTGCCAGTAGTGAGCGGACTAGCGGATACTACGAGCAGTACTTC. Translation: CASSERTSGYYEQYF.

The rearrangement joins TRBV2 to TRBJ1-2, with a weak D call TRBD1 (5 bases). Trimming removed 6 bases at V and 0 bases at J, with 14 bases between. CDR1 is SNHLY and CDR2 is FYNNEI in the germline V gene. This CDR3 contains 15 residues. The CDR3 sequence is CASSTGRATNYGYTF. For the CDR3, the DNA is TGTGCCAGCAGCACAGGAAGGGCCACTAACTATGGCTACACCTTC.

The CDR3 is CASSLDRGLDSPLHF. CDR3 nucleotide sequence: TGTGCCAGCAGCTTAGATAGGGGATTAGATTCACCCCTCCACTTT. The V gene is TRBV7-2, the J gene TRBJ1-6, with TRBD1 as a possible D gene (5 bases). Trimming removed 1 base from V and 8 bases from J, with 12 bases in between. The germline gives CDR1 SGHTA, CDR2 FQGNSA. The CDR3 contains 15 residues.

The gene calls are TRBV9 and TRBJ2-1; TRBD2 matches 10 bases. The CDR3 is 15 residues long. J gave up 7 bases and V 0 bases, and 4 bases lay outside the gene matches. Germline assignment: CDR1 SGDLS and CDR2 YYNGEE. CDR3 protein: CASSVGAGGLNEQFF. CDR3 DNA: TGTGCCAGCAGCGTAGGAGCGGGAGGGCTGAATGAGCAGTTCTTC.

This chain uses TRBV6-6 with TRBJ2-3; the match to TRBD1 covers 11 bases. J was trimmed by 6 bases and V by 8 bases; bases with no gene match: 4. This CDR3 is built from 13 residues. Germline loops: CDR1 MNHNY, CDR2 SVGAGI (reference sequence). CDR3: CASGQGAGDTQYF. As DNA, the CDR3 is TGTGCCAGCGGACAGGGGGCAGGGGATACGCAGTATTTT.

The chain recombines TRBV7-9 with TRBJ2-7; 15 bases agree with TRBD2. Germline CDR1 SEHNR, CDR2 FQNEAQ (reference sequence). V lost 5 bases, J lost 2 bases, and 10 bases stayed unmatched. CDR3 length: 18 amino acids. The CDR3 nucleotides are TGTGCCAGCAGCCCCAAGGCCGGACTAGCGGGAGGGCCCTACGAGCAGTACTTC. Translating gives CASSPKAGLAGGPYEQYF. Looking up the rest from reference TRBV7-9 and TRBJ2-7 gives the full variable domain: DTGVSQNPRHKITKRGQNVTFRCDPISEHNRLYWYRQTLGQGPEFLTYFQNEAQLEKSRLLSDRFSAERPKGSFSTLEIQRTEQGDSAMYLCASSPKAGLAGGPYEQYFGPGTRLTVT.

V gene TRBV5-6 combines with J gene TRBJ2-5, with D perhaps TRBD2 (5 bases). V lost 3 bases to trimming and J lost 5 bases, with 5 bases between them. This CDR3 comprises 11 residues. The germline V gene encodes CDR1 SGHDT and CDR2 YYEEEE. CDR3 sequence: CASSSGETQYF. The CDR3 DNA sequence: TGTGCCAGCAGCTCGGGGGAGACCCAGTACTTC.

This clone has only one observation. The rearrangement links TRBV28 to TRBJ1-4, with 8 bases aligning to TRBD1. Germline CDR1 MDHEN, CDR2 SYDVKM. The length of the CDR3 is 16 residues. The V segment lost 3 bases and the J segment 0 bases; nucleotides outside the gene matches: 3. CDR3 nucleotide sequence: TGTGCCAGCAGTTTCTCAGGGGGCCCAACTAATGAAAAACTGTTTTTT. Translated: CASSFSGGPTNEKLFF.

This clone was seen once. This chain links TRBV29-1 with TRBJ2-5; D gene uncertain. Germline V CDR1 and CDR2: SQVTM, ANQGSEA. The CDR3 consists of 13 residues. Trimming stripped 6 bases from V and 1 base from J, with 12 bases between. CDR3 loop: CSVAETLQETQYF. As DNA, the CDR3 is TGCAGCGTAGCCGAGACACTCCAAGAGACCCAGTACTTC.

V usage is TRBV7-9 and J usage is TRBJ1-5; no reliable D call. The CDR3 is 14 amino acids. The germline gives CDR1 SEHNR, CDR2 FQNEAQ (reference sequence). The V and J ends lost 4 bases and 7 bases respectively, with 14 bases between them. The CDR3 DNA follows: TGTGCCAGCAGCTCCGGACGGGAAGACCAGCCCCAGCATTTT. Amino acids: CASSSGREDQPQHF.

The chain combines TRBV28 with TRBJ1-6; D possibly corresponds to TRBD1 (6 bases). The germline V gene encodes CDR1 MDHEN and CDR2 SYDVKM. The CDR3 is 15 amino acids. Trimming removed 5 bases at V and 2 bases at J, with 10 bases between. CDR3 protein: CASSANRAYNSPLHF. As DNA, the CDR3 is TGTGCCAGCAGTGCAAACAGGGCCTATAATTCACCCCTCCACTTT.

V is TRBV6-4 and J is TRBJ2-3; 11 nucleotides match TRBD1. This CDR3 comprises 18 residues. V lost 2 bases, J lost 0 bases, and 7 bases stayed unmatched. From germline, CDR1 is MRHNA and CDR2 SNTAGT. CDR3 residues: CASSDPGQGVGSTDTQYF. DNA of the CDR3: TGTGCCAGCAGTGACCCGGGACAGGGGGTAGGGAGCACAGATACGCAGTATTTT.

The chain employs TRBV11-2 and TRBJ2-3; 7 nucleotides align to TRBD2. After removal of 5 bases from V and 0 bases from J, the junction contained 11 bases not matched to a gene. Germline loops: CDR1 SGHAT, CDR2 FQNNGV. The length of the CDR3 is 17 residues. This chain's CDR3 is CASSPGAWRESTDTQYF. The CDR3 DNA sequence: TGTGCCAGCAGCCCAGGTGCGTGGCGGGAGAGCACAGATACGCAGTATTTT.

The genes are TRBV24-1 and TRBJ2-5; the D gene is possibly TRBD2 (5 bases). V gave up 5 bases and J gave up 5 bases, with 14 bases separating them. Germline CDR1 and CDR2: KGHDR and SFDVKD. CDR3 length: 14 residues. CDR3 nucleotides: TGTGCCACCAGTGCCGCCCTGTCGGGGGAGACCCAGTACTTC. As protein: CATSAALSGETQYF.

The rearrangement uses TRBV5-1 and TRBJ2-7; 15 nucleotides match TRBD2. J lost 2 bases, V lost 2 bases, and 11 bases had no gene match. This CDR3 spans 19 amino acids. The germline V gene encodes CDR1 SGHRS and CDR2 YFSETQ. CDR3 residues: CASSFERGLAGGRPYEQYF. The CDR3 DNA follows: TGCGCCAGCAGCTTCGAAAGGGGACTAGCGGGAGGAAGACCCTACGAGCAGTACTTC.

CDR3 sequence reads: CASRPGQIISEQYF. CDR3 nucleotide sequence: TGTGCCAGCAGACCGGGACAGATAATCTCCGAGCAGTACTTC. The V and J genes are TRBV6-5 and TRBJ2-7; TRBD1 matches 7 bases. V shed 6 bases and J 6 bases; nucleotides not matched to a gene: 11. The CDR3 contains 14 residues. Germline CDR1 reads MNHEY; CDR2 reads SVGAGI.

The rearrangement links TRBV7-2 to TRBJ2-5; D is undetermined. The CDR3 is 13 amino acids. The germline V gene encodes CDR1 SGHTA and CDR2 FQGNSA. The V and J ends lost 5 bases and 2 bases respectively, with 9 bases between them. CDR3 sequence reads: CASSASGQETQYF. As DNA, the CDR3 is TGTGCCAGCAGCGCTTCCGGGCAAGAGACCCAGTACTTC.

The V gene is TRBV11-2, the J gene TRBJ2-2; 10 nucleotides line up with TRBD1. This CDR3 spans 16 amino acids. V lost 5 bases to trimming and J lost 4 bases; unmatched junction nucleotides: 7. Germline assignment: CDR1 SGHAT and CDR2 FQNNGV. The CDR3 nucleotides are TGTGCCAGCAGCCCAGGGACAGGGGCGATCACCGGGGAGCTGTTTTTT. Amino acid sequence: CASSPGTGAITGELFF. The full variable domain, its missing parts supplied by reference TRBV11-2 and TRBJ2-2, is EAGVAQSPRYKIIEKRQSVAFWCNPISGHATLYWYQQILGQGPKLLIQFQNNGVVDDSQLPKDRFSAERLKGVDSTLKIQPAKLEDSAVYLCASSPGTGAITGELFFGEGSRLTVL.

This clone came up a few times. A read error may be the cause here, since a much bigger clone is one base away. Other DNA sequences from this sample encode an identical CDR3 as well. The V call is TRBV9, the J call TRBJ2-5; 9 nucleotides agree with TRBD2. Germline CDR1 and CDR2: SGDLS and YYNGEE. The CDR3 has 15 residues. CDR3 bases: TGCCCCAGCCGCGGCGGGGGGGGGCCCCAAGAGACCCAGTACTTC. This sequence encodes CPSRGGGGPQETQYF.

V gene TRBV21-1 combines with J gene TRBJ1-1; the table names TRBD1, a call not compared with the DNA. TRBV21-1 is designated a pseudogene. The CDR3 length is 18 residues. The CDR3 nucleotides read TGTGCCAGCAGCAGACCTCAGGGAATTCTCGAATTCCCCACTGAAGCTTTCTTT. Protein: CASSRPQGILEFPTEAFF.

This clone was counted only a few times. The CDR3 here is CASSPDGMMNTEAFF. CDR3 bases: TGTGCCAGCAGTCCAGACGGGATGATGAACACTGAAGCTTTCTTT. The chain is built from TRBV2 and TRBJ1-1; no clear D. The germline gives CDR1 SNHLY, CDR2 FYNNEI. Trimming left V 5 bases short and J 0 bases short, with 13 bases between. The CDR3 spans 15 residues. Full variable domain (remainder filled in from reference TRBV2 and TRBJ1-1): EPEVTQTPSHQVTQMGQEVILRCVPISNHLYFYWYRQILGQKVEFLVSFYNNEISEKSEIFDDQFSVERPDGSNFTLKIRSTKLEDSAMYFCASSPDGMMNTEAFFGQGTRLTVV.

The chain has TRBV7-9 and TRBJ1-1; D gene uncertain. The CDR3 extends over 13 amino acids. CDR1 SEHNR and CDR2 FQNEAQ come from the germline V gene (reference sequence). V lost 5 bases, J lost 0 bases, and 7 bases lay in between. CDR3 protein: CASSGRLNTEAFF. The CDR3 DNA follows: TGTGCCAGCAGCGGGAGGTTGAACACTGAAGCTTTCTTT. The complete variable domain, with remaining parts taken from reference TRBV7-9 and TRBJ1-1, reads DTGVSQNPRHKITKRGQNVTFRCDPISEHNRLYWYRQTLGQGPEFLTYFQNEAQLEKSRLLSDRFSAERPKGSFSTLEIQRTEQGDSAMYLCASSGRLNTEAFFGQGTRLTVV.